Below are 20 T cell receptor beta chains sequenced from a single sample in a study of T-cell memory formation after mild COVID-19. MiXCR, run by TCRdb on the 5' RACE reads, gives a single entry per CDR3 protein. The repertoire holds 170,000 or so distinct CDR3 sequences, with over 20% as singletons. The sample comprised PBMCs or a T cell subset sorted from them (not recorded which). The receptors were gathered from an adult woman who had mild COVID-19 (a few samples of this study predate the infection). Cell type and time point are not known.

This clonotype turned up a few times. The gene calls are TRBV7-9 and TRBJ1-1; D unclear. Germline CDR1 and CDR2: SEHNR and FQNEAQ (reference sequence). The CDR3 totals 15 residues. V shed 8 bases and J shed 1 base, with 17 bases lying between them. In DNA, the CDR3 is TGTGCCAGCGCCGCCCCCCTTAGAGGGAACACTGAAGCTTTCTTT. Amino acid sequence: CASAAPLRGNTEAFF.

V gene TRBV7-9 combines with J gene TRBJ2-5, with D perhaps assigned TRBD1 or TRBD2 (6 bases each). Trimming removed 3 bases from V and 2 bases from J, with 13 bases in between. The CDR3 has 15 amino acids. Germline CDR1 and CDR2: SEHNR and FQNEAQ (reference sequence). As DNA, the CDR3 is TGTGCCAGCAGCTTTAGAGGGGGGACACAAGAGACCCAGTACTTC. It yields the protein CASSFRGGTQETQYF.

This clonotype has a handful of counts. This CDR3 reads CASSFEVVDGYTF. CDR3 DNA: TGTGCCAGCAGTTTTGAAGTCGTCGATGGCTACACCTTC. The rearrangement links TRBV12-3 or TRBV12-4 to TRBJ1-2; D not resolved. Between the trimmed V and J ends, which lost 3 bases and 6 bases, there was a span of 11 bases. The CDR3 contains 13 residues.

The V and J genes are TRBV20-1 and TRBJ1-1; D call uncertain. The germline V gene encodes CDR1 DFQATT and CDR2 SNEGSKA (reference sequence). The CDR3 is 11 amino acids. Trimming cost V 5 bases and J 5 bases, with 9 bases left between them. CDR3 in DNA: TGCAGTGCTTCGGATTGGACTGAAGCTTTCTTT. This encodes CSASDWTEAFF.

This clonotype was counted only a few times. The chain joins TRBV15 to TRBJ2-7; 11 bases fit TRBD1. V lost 3 bases and J lost 4; bases outside the gene matches: 5. The length of the CDR3 is 15 residues. Germline values: CDR1 LNHNV, CDR2 YYDKDF (reference sequence). CDR3 sequence: CATSSYGTGGYEQYF. The DNA for the CDR3 is TGTGCCACCAGCAGTTACGGGACAGGGGGTTACGAGCAGTACTTC.

This clonotype was seen a handful of times. The chain combines TRBV25-1 with TRBJ2-7, with a possible D match to TRBD1 (6 bases). CDR1 is MGHDK, CDR2 SYGVNS, per germline. V lost 5 bases and J 5 bases, leaving 7 bases between the germline ends. The CDR3 is 11 amino acids. The CDR3 DNA reads as TGTGCCAGCAGTTACAGGGACGAGCAGTACTTC. This gives the protein CASSYRDEQYF.

This rearrangement joins TRBV12-3 or TRBV12-4 to TRBJ2-7; possibly TRBD1 or TRBD2 for D (5 bases each). Trimming took off 6 bases at V and 5 bases at J, with 14 bases between the two ends. This CDR3 spans 13 amino acids. CDR3 protein: CASRIGGVNEQYF. The CDR3 nucleotides are TGTGCCAGCAGGATTGGGGGAGTCAACGAGCAGTACTTC.

This clonotype was detected ten times or more. The J gene is TRBJ2-3, the V gene TRBV20-1, with 7 bases aligning to TRBD2. The length of the CDR3 is 19 residues. Germline assignment: CDR1 DFQATT and CDR2 SNEGSKA (reference sequence). The V gene end was trimmed by 0 bases and the J gene end by 2 bases; junction bases not matched to a gene: 17. DNA of the CDR3: TGCAGTGCTAGAGATCAGCTAGCGGCCAACCCACATTACACAGATACGCAGTATTTT. This sequence encodes CSARDQLAANPHYTDTQYF.

The V and J genes are TRBV5-1 and TRBJ1-5, with no clear D. The CDR3 contains 14 residues. From germline, CDR1 is SGHRS and CDR2 YFSETQ. Trimming took off 4 bases at V and 6 bases at J, with 14 bases between the two ends. CDR3 loop: CASSPYAGGQPQHF. The CDR3, as DNA: TGCGCCAGCAGCCCGTATGCCGGTGGTCAGCCCCAGCATTTT.

The V and J genes are TRBV7-9 and TRBJ2-7; D might be TRBD1 (7 bases). Germline V gene lookup returns CDR1 SEHNR and CDR2 FQNEAQ (reference sequence). The length of the CDR3 is 16 residues. The V end was cut by 1 base, the J end by 4 bases, with 17 bases between. In DNA form, the CDR3 reads TGTGCCAGCAGCTTAGGGTCGTCAGGGGGGCGTTACGAGCAGTACTTC. This sequence encodes CASSLGSSGGRYEQYF. The full variable domain, its missing parts supplied by reference TRBV7-9 and TRBJ2-7, is DTGVSQNPRHKITKRGQNVTFRCDPISEHNRLYWYRQTLGQGPEFLTYFQNEAQLEKSRLLSDRFSAERPKGSFSTLEIQRTEQGDSAMYLCASSLGSSGGRYEQYFGPGTRLTVT.

This chain connects TRBV30 to TRBJ1-1; D is perhaps TRBD1 (5 bases). V lost 0 bases, J lost 6 bases, and 14 bases lay in between. CDR3 size: 14 residues. Germline CDR1 reads GTSNPN; CDR2 reads SVGIG (reference sequence). CDR3 DNA: TGTGCCTGGAGTGTATGGGTAAGGGGTTCTGAAGCTTTCTTT. Residues: CAWSVWVRGSEAFF.

This chain uses TRBV5-1 with TRBJ2-7, with 10 bases aligning to TRBD1. Looked up from germline, CDR1 is SGHRS and CDR2 is YFSETQ. Germline trimming cut 0 bases from V and 2 bases from J; bases unmatched to any gene: 5. This CDR3 region has 16 residues. The CDR3 DNA is TGCGCCAGCAGCTTGGTCGGGACAGGGGTGACCTACGAGCAGTACTTC. Protein product: CASSLVGTGVTYEQYF.

J is TRBJ2-2 and V is TRBV7-2; D gene uncertain. The CDR3 loop spans 14 amino acids. Germline CDR1 reads SGHTA; CDR2 reads FQGNSA. Trimming took off 5 bases at V and 0 bases at J, with 7 bases between the two ends. The CDR3 nucleotides read TGTGCCAGCAGCCCAGTAGCGAACACCGGGGAGCTGTTTTTT. Translation gives CASSPVANTGELFF.

This clonotype was counted between two and nine times. The chain carries TRBV29-1 and TRBJ1-1; 9 bases match TRBD1. Per germline, CDR1 SQVTM and CDR2 ANQGSEA. J was trimmed by 6 bases and V by 7 bases; bases with no gene match: 9. This CDR3 is built from 13 residues. CDR3 protein: CSAERDRAPEAFF. The CDR3 nucleotides read TGCAGCGCCGAGCGGGACAGGGCCCCTGAAGCTTTCTTT.

This chain links TRBV7-6 with TRBJ2-3; 7 bases match TRBD1. V lost 4 bases and J lost 1; bases outside the gene matches: 8. Per germline, CDR1 SGHVS and CDR2 FNYEAQ. This CDR3 spans 16 amino acids. CDR3 nucleotide sequence: TGTGCCAGCAGCTCTCCGACAGGGACAGGCACAGATACGCAGTATTTT. Translated: CASSSPTGTGTDTQYF.

This sequence joins TRBV11-2 and TRBJ2-5; D perhaps matches TRBD2 (6 bases). Germline values: CDR1 SGHAT, CDR2 FQNNGV. V shed 3 bases and J shed 0 bases, with 11 bases lying between them. The CDR3 totals 15 residues. CDR3 amino acids: CASSFPTRHQETQYF. Here the CDR3 DNA reads TGTGCCAGCAGCTTCCCGACTAGGCACCAAGAGACCCAGTACTTC.

The chain recombines TRBV6-5 with TRBJ1-5; TRBD1 might be the D (6 bases). V was clipped by 2 bases and J by 7 bases, with 18 bases between them. The CDR3 consists of 16 residues. Germline V lookup: CDR1 MNHEY, CDR2 SVGAGI. Here the CDR3 reads CASSYAGGGPGQPQHF. CDR3 coding DNA: TGTGCCAGCAGTTACGCAGGCGGGGGCCCCGGACAGCCCCAGCATTTT.

The V call is TRBV27, the J call TRBJ2-3; 9 nucleotides match TRBD1. With 7 bases clipped from V and 6 bases from J, the junction kept 8 bases outside the gene matches. The CDR3 consists of 14 residues. Germline V gives CDR1 MNHEY, CDR2 SMNVEV (reference sequence). The CDR3 coding sequence is TGTGCCAGCACGCGACAGGGGGGCTACGATACGCAGTATTTT. It is translated as CASTRQGGYDTQYF.

This clonotype has only a few counts. The chain carries TRBV7-9 and TRBJ2-1; 11 nucleotides align to TRBD2. Looked up from germline, CDR1 is SEHNR and CDR2 is FQNEAQ (reference sequence). Germline trimming cut 1 base from V and 7 bases from J; bases unmatched to any gene: 3. The CDR3 is 15 residues long. The CDR3 DNA reads TGTGCCAGCAGCTTAGGACTAGCGGGAACAAATGAGCAGTTCTTC. Translated: CASSLGLAGTNEQFF.

The rearrangement joins TRBV4-3 to TRBJ2-2; 8 bases agree with TRBD1. Germline V lookup: CDR1 LGHNA, CDR2 YSLEER. CDR3 length: 16 amino acids. The V and J ends lost 0 bases and 7 bases, in that order; junction bases with no gene match: 7. The CDR3 spells CASSQDPDRAGGELFF. Written as DNA, the CDR3 is TGCGCCAGCAGCCAAGACCCGGACAGGGCGGGCGGGGAGCTGTTTTTT.